What follows is one TCR beta chain and its context. Antigen unknown. From germline, CDR1 is ENHRY and CDR2 SYGVKD. The CDR3 sequence is 14 residues long. V was pared by 4 bases and J by 6 bases, with 7 bases of the junction left unmatched. The data were taken from a study of cytomegalovirus exposure and HLA in healthy donors. Broader study findings: Most of the CMV-associated TCR beta chains (in a later analysis) appeared to be HLA-restricted.

Primers for the PCR totalled 60 Vbeta and 13 Jbeta. Some clones are missing from TCRdb's copy, which holds only in-frame ones; the method was immunoSEQ multiplex PCR. In the table there are some 130,000 clones, approximately 80% of which are singletons. The chain couples TRBV10-3 to TRBJ1-1; 8 bases map to TRBD1. The specimen sequenced was PBMCs. The sequence was collected from a man in his forties in good health and CMV-seronegative. CDR3 protein: CAISGTGRRAEAFF. The CDR3 DNA reads TGTGCCATCAGTGGGACAGGGAGGCGCGCTGAAGCTTTCTTT.